This T cell receptor beta chain was documented in a study of T cell changes during pregnancy in multiple sclerosis. The data were produced by immunoSEQ multiplex PCR, yet TCRdb's version contains in-frame clones alone and is incomplete. The table lists approximately 46,000 clones, approximately 90% of them singletons. The input for sequencing was CD8+ T cells from peripheral blood mononuclear cells, taken in the second trimester of pregnancy. The receptor was isolated from a female donor with multiple sclerosis, enrolled in a pregnancy study.

CDR3 residues: CASSARTGVGEQFF. As DNA, the CDR3 is TGTGCCAGCAGCGCCCGGACTGGGGTAGGGGAGCAGTTCTTC. The chain has TRBV9 and TRBJ2-1; tentatively, D is TRBD2 (5 bases). Trimming took off 3 bases at V and 10 bases at J, with 17 bases between the two ends. There are 14 residues in the CDR3. Germline CDR1 reads SGDLS; CDR2 reads YYNGEE.